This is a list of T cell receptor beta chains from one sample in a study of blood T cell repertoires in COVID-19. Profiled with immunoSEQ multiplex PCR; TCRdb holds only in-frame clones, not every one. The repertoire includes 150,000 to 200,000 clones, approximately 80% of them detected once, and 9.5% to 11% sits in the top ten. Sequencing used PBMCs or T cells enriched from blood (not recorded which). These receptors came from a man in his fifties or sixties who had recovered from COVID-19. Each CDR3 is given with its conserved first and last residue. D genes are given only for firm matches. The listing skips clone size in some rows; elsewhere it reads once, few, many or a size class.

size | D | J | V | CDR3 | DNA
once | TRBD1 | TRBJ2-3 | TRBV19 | CASSPEGGASTDTQYF | TGTGCCAGTAGCCCCGAAGGGGGCGCGAGCACAGATACGCAGTATTTT
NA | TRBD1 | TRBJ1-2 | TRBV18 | CASSLTGTGGPNNYGYTF | TGTGCCAGCTCACTAACCGGGACAGGGGGTCCTAATAACTATGGCTACACCTTC
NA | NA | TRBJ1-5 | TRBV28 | CASRSGSQPQHF | TGTGCCAGCAGGTCGGGGTCTCAGCCCCAGCATTTT
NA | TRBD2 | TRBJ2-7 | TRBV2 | CASSLGDYIPYEQYF | TGTGCCAGCAGTCTCGGGGACTACATTCCCTACGAGCAGTACTTC
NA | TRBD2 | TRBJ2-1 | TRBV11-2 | CASSLAGGPNEQFF | TGTGCCAGCAGCCTAGCGGGGGGGCCTAATGAGCAGTTCTTC
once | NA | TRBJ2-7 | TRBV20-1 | CSASGGYEQYF | TGCAGTGCTAGTGGAGGATACGAGCAGTACTTC
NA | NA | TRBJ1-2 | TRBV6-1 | CASSDTVTGGYTF | TGTGCCAGCAGTGACACAGTCACGGGGGGCTACACCTTC
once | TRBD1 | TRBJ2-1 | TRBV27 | CASRQGLGPYNEQFF | TGTGCCAGCAGACAGGGGCTGGGGCCCTACAATGAGCAGTTCTTC
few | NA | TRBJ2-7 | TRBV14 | CASSQTVTVSYEQYF | TGTGCCAGCAGCCAAACCGTCACAGTATCCTACGAGCAGTACTTC
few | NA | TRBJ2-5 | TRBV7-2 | CASSLEPSEETQYF | TGTGCCAGCAGCTTAGAACCTAGTGAAGAGACCCAGTACTTC
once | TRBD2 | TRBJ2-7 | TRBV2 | CASRASGVYEQYF | TGTGCCAGCAGGGCTAGCGGGGTCTACGAGCAGTACTTC
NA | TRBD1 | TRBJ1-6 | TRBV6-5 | CASSMTGVNSPLHF | TGTGCCAGCAGTATGACAGGGGTTAATTCACCCCTCCACTTT
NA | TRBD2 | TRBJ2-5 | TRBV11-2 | CASSLSGGRETQYF | TGTGCCAGCAGCTTAAGCGGGGGACGAGAGACCCAGTACTTC
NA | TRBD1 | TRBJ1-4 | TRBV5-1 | CASSPRTGPNEKLFF | TGCGCCAGCAGCCCCCGGACAGGGCCCAATGAAAAACTGTTTTTT
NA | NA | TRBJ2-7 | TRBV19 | CDITGAGYEQYF | TGTGACATAACAGGTGCAGGTTACGAGCAGTACTTC
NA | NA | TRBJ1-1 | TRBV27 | CASSLVGRNTEAFF | TGTGCCAGCAGTTTAGTGGGGAGGAACACTGAAGCTTTCTTT